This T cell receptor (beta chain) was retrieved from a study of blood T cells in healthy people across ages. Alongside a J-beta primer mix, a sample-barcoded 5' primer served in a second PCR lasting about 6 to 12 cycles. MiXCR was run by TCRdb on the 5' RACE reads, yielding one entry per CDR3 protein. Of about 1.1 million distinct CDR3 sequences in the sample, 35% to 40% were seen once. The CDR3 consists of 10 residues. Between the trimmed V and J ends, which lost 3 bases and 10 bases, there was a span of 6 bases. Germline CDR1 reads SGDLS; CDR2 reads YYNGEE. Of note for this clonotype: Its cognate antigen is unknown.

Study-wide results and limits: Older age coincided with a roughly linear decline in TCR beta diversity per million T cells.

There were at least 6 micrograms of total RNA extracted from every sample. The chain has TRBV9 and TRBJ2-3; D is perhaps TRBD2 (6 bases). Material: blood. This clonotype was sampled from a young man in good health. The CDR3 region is CASSGGAQYF. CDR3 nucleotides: TGTGCCAGCAGCGGGGGGGCGCAGTATTTT.